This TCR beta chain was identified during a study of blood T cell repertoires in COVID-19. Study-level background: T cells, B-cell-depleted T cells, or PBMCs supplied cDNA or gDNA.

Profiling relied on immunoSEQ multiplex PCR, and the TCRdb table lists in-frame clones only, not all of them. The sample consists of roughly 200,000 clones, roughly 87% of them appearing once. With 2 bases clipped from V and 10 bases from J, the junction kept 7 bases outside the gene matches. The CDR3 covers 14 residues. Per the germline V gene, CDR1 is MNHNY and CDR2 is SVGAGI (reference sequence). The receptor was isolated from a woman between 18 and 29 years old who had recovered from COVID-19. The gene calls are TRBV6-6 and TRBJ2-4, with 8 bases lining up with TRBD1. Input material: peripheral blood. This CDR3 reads CASSYLPTGVIQYF. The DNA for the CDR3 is TGTGCCAGCAGTTACCTACCGACAGGGGTTATTCAGTACTTC.